These T cell receptor beta chains were read from a single sample in a study of blood T cell repertoires in COVID-19. Clones were sequenced by immunoSEQ multiplex PCR, and TCRdb holds only the in-frame ones, with some missing. This table has tens of thousands of clones, around 82% appearing once. Sequencing input: peripheral blood. The receptors come from a human donor in a cohort sampled during active COVID-19. Both conserved end residues are part of each CDR3. The order of the fields is CDR3 protein, CDR3 DNA, D gene, J gene, V gene, clone size. A D gene is named only where the DNA matches it firmly. Clone size is given for some rows only: seen once, a few or many times, or a class if the clone is expanded.

cdr3_aa: CASSRTGTAYEQYF
cdr3_nt: TGTGCCAGCAGTCGGACAGGGACTGCCTACGAGCAGTACTTC
d_call: TRBD1
j_call: TRBJ2-7
v_call: TRBV27
clone_size: -

cdr3_aa: CASSDRGLAKNIQYF
cdr3_nt: TGTGCCAGCAGTGACAGGGGGCTGGCCAAAAACATTCAGTACTTC
d_call: TRBD1
j_call: TRBJ2-4
v_call: TRBV27
clone_size: -

cdr3_aa: CAWSRQANGYTF
cdr3_nt: TGTGCCTGGAGTAGACAGGCAAACGGCTACACCTTC
d_call: -
j_call: TRBJ1-2
v_call: TRBV30
clone_size: -

cdr3_aa: CASSPGQGRTEAFF
cdr3_nt: TGTGCCAGCTCACCTGGACAGGGTAGGACTGAAGCTTTCTTT
d_call: TRBD1
j_call: TRBJ1-1
v_call: TRBV18
clone_size: -

cdr3_aa: CATSDTGTSRNGQFF
cdr3_nt: TGTGCCACCAGTGATACAGGAACCTCTCGGAATGGGCAGTTCTTC
d_call: -
j_call: TRBJ2-1
v_call: TRBV24-1
clone_size: -

cdr3_aa: CASSSGASGHTDTQYF
cdr3_nt: TGTGCCAGCAGCTCGGGGGCTAGCGGCCACACAGATACGCAGTATTTT
d_call: -
j_call: TRBJ2-3
v_call: TRBV7-3
clone_size: -

cdr3_aa: CATSLRGTGNYEQYF
cdr3_nt: TGTGCCACCAGCCTGAGAGGGACAGGTAACTACGAGCAGTACTTC
d_call: TRBD1
j_call: TRBJ2-7
v_call: TRBV24-1
clone_size: -

cdr3_aa: CASSQEMTSGGYEQYF
cdr3_nt: TGTGCCAGCAGCCAAGAGATGACTAGCGGGGGATACGAGCAGTACTTC
d_call: TRBD2
j_call: TRBJ2-7
v_call: TRBV4-2
clone_size: -

cdr3_aa: CASSLEGGSEAFF
cdr3_nt: TGTGCCAGCAGTTTAGAAGGGGGCTCTGAAGCTTTCTTT
d_call: TRBD1
j_call: TRBJ1-1
v_call: TRBV27
clone_size: -

cdr3_aa: CASSLREESTRGRLSYYEQYF
cdr3_nt: TGCGCCAGCAGCCTTCGCGAGGAGTCCACAAGAGGTAGGCTCTCCTACTACGAGCAGTACTTC
d_call: -
j_call: TRBJ2-7
v_call: TRBV4-3
clone_size: -

cdr3_aa: CAWSVPGGGYEQYF
cdr3_nt: TGTGCCTGGAGTGTACCAGGGGGAGGTTACGAGCAGTACTTC
d_call: -
j_call: TRBJ2-7
v_call: TRBV30
clone_size: many

cdr3_aa: CASSYGIYNEQFF
cdr3_nt: TGTGCCAGCAGTTACGGCATCTACAATGAGCAGTTCTTC
d_call: -
j_call: TRBJ2-1
v_call: TRBV6-5
clone_size: -

cdr3_aa: CASSLVRGGQGFDTEAFF
cdr3_nt: TGTGCCAGCAGCTTAGTAAGGGGAGGGCAGGGGTTCGACACTGAAGCTTTCTTT
d_call: -
j_call: TRBJ1-1
v_call: TRBV7-9
clone_size: -

cdr3_aa: CASSPSLAGGRSTDTQYF
cdr3_nt: TGTGCCAGCAGCCCCTCTTTAGCAGGGGGCAGAAGCACAGATACGCAGTATTTT
d_call: TRBD1
j_call: TRBJ2-3
v_call: TRBV4-2
clone_size: -

cdr3_aa: CASSGAGVGADTQYF
cdr3_nt: TGTGCCAGTAGTGGAGCGGGAGTGGGCGCAGATACGCAGTATTTT
d_call: TRBD2
j_call: TRBJ2-3
v_call: TRBV19
clone_size: -

cdr3_aa: CASSWDRGIYTDTQYF
cdr3_nt: TGTGCCAGCAGTTGGGACCGGGGGATCTACACAGATACGCAGTATTTT
d_call: -
j_call: TRBJ2-3
v_call: TRBV6-2/TRBV6-3
clone_size: -

cdr3_aa: CASSRGQGYNQPQHF
cdr3_nt: TGTGCCAGCAGCCGCGGACAGGGATACAATCAGCCCCAGCATTTT
d_call: TRBD1
j_call: TRBJ1-5
v_call: TRBV7-2
clone_size: -

cdr3_aa: CSVGMTANTEAFF
cdr3_nt: TGCAGCGTTGGTATGACAGCTAACACTGAAGCTTTCTTT
d_call: -
j_call: TRBJ1-1
v_call: TRBV29-1
clone_size: -

cdr3_aa: CSVVAGRLGDTEAFF
cdr3_nt: TGCAGCGTTGTAGCAGGACGACTCGGGGACACTGAAGCTTTCTTT
d_call: -
j_call: TRBJ1-1
v_call: TRBV29-1
clone_size: -

cdr3_aa: CASSLHGGGNTGELFF
cdr3_nt: TGTGCCAGCAGCTTACACGGCGGGGGAAACACCGGGGAGCTGTTTTTT
d_call: TRBD2
j_call: TRBJ2-2
v_call: TRBV11-2
clone_size: -

cdr3_aa: CASSPRRGAPQETQYF
cdr3_nt: TGTGCCAGCAGTCCCCGGCGGGGGGCCCCTCAAGAGACCCAGTACTTC
d_call: TRBD2
j_call: TRBJ2-5
v_call: TRBV28
clone_size: -

cdr3_aa: CASSLGTANSPLHF
cdr3_nt: TGCGCCAGCAGCCTCGGGACAGCTAATTCACCCCTCCACTTT
d_call: TRBD1
j_call: TRBJ1-6
v_call: TRBV4-3
clone_size: -

cdr3_aa: CASSKDRGLTDTQYF
cdr3_nt: TGTGCCAGCAGCAAGGACAGGGGGCTGACAGATACGCAGTATTTT
d_call: TRBD1
j_call: TRBJ2-3
v_call: TRBV7-2
clone_size: -

cdr3_aa: CASRPDRGYTDTQYF
cdr3_nt: TGTGCCAGCAGACCCGACAGGGGCTACACAGATACGCAGTATTTT
d_call: TRBD1
j_call: TRBJ2-3
v_call: TRBV2
clone_size: -

cdr3_aa: CASSLFGTGADGNQPQHF
cdr3_nt: TGTGCCAGCAGCTTATTTGGGACAGGGGCGGATGGCAATCAGCCCCAGCATTTT
d_call: TRBD1
j_call: TRBJ1-5
v_call: TRBV7-9
clone_size: -

cdr3_aa: CASSTQGVPNTGELFF
cdr3_nt: TGTGCCAGCAGCACCCAGGGCGTCCCGAACACCGGGGAGCTGTTTTTT
d_call: -
j_call: TRBJ2-2
v_call: TRBV7-2
clone_size: once

cdr3_aa: CATSHTGGIVSRGYTF
cdr3_nt: TGTGCCACCAGCCATACAGGGGGCATAGTTTCCCGTGGCTACACCTTC
d_call: TRBD1
j_call: TRBJ1-2
v_call: TRBV24-1
clone_size: -

cdr3_aa: CASSLGVGGFDTQYF
cdr3_nt: TGTGCCAGCAGCTTAGGGGTAGGGGGCTTCGATACGCAGTATTTT
d_call: TRBD1
j_call: TRBJ2-3
v_call: TRBV7-9
clone_size: few

cdr3_aa: CASSLGSTRGTGELFF
cdr3_nt: TGTGCCAGCAGCTTGGGAAGTACCAGGGGAACCGGGGAGCTGTTTTTT
d_call: -
j_call: TRBJ2-2
v_call: TRBV5-5
clone_size: -

cdr3_aa: CASSSLASGSTDTQYF
cdr3_nt: TGTGCCAGCAGCTCGCTTGCTAGCGGATCCACAGATACGCAGTATTTT
d_call: TRBD2
j_call: TRBJ2-3
v_call: TRBV9
clone_size: once

cdr3_aa: CASSLHRGEQYF
cdr3_nt: TGCGCCAGCAGCCTTCACAGGGGCGAGCAGTACTTC
d_call: TRBD1
j_call: TRBJ2-7
v_call: TRBV5-1
clone_size: -

cdr3_aa: CASSFWAGGPDTQYF
cdr3_nt: TGTGCCAGCAGCTTCTGGGCGGGGGGGCCAGATACGCAGTATTTT
d_call: TRBD2
j_call: TRBJ2-3
v_call: TRBV5-6
clone_size: -

cdr3_aa: CASSRQGMPGNTIYF
cdr3_nt: TGCGCCAGCAGCAGACAGGGGATGCCTGGAAACACCATATATTTT
d_call: TRBD1
j_call: TRBJ1-3
v_call: TRBV4-3
clone_size: -

cdr3_aa: CASTPTGGLSEAFF
cdr3_nt: TGTGCCAGCACCCCGACAGGGGGCTTAAGTGAAGCTTTCTTT
d_call: TRBD1
j_call: TRBJ1-1
v_call: TRBV6-5
clone_size: -

cdr3_aa: CASSVARSTSTDTQYF
cdr3_nt: TGTGCCAGCAGCGTAGCCCGATCCACTAGCACAGATACGCAGTATTTT
d_call: -
j_call: TRBJ2-3
v_call: TRBV9
clone_size: -

cdr3_aa: CASSSQTSRPGETQYF
cdr3_nt: TGCGCCAGCAGCTCCCAGACTAGCCGCCCGGGGGAGACCCAGTACTTC
d_call: TRBD2
j_call: TRBJ2-5
v_call: TRBV5-1
clone_size: -

cdr3_aa: CASSQSVLGSGSYEQYF
cdr3_nt: TGTGCCAGCAGCCAAAGTGTTCTGGGCAGCGGCTCCTACGAGCAGTACTTC
d_call: -
j_call: TRBJ2-7
v_call: TRBV3-1/TRBV3-2
clone_size: -

cdr3_aa: CSVEAGDGYGYTF
cdr3_nt: TGCAGCGTTGAGGCAGGGGATGGGTATGGCTACACCTTC
d_call: -
j_call: TRBJ1-2
v_call: TRBV29-1
clone_size: -

cdr3_aa: CASSRGSNEQFF
cdr3_nt: TGTGCCAGCTCTCGGGGGAGCAATGAGCAGTTCTTC
d_call: -
j_call: TRBJ2-1
v_call: TRBV18
clone_size: -

cdr3_aa: CASSIWGQGSNQPQHF
cdr3_nt: TGTGCCAGTAGTATTTGGGGACAGGGGAGCAATCAGCCCCAGCATTTT
d_call: TRBD1
j_call: TRBJ1-5
v_call: TRBV19
clone_size: -

cdr3_aa: CASSRGLPGYTF
cdr3_nt: TGTGCCAGTAGTCGGGGACTGCCAGGCTACACCTTC
d_call: -
j_call: TRBJ1-2
v_call: TRBV19
clone_size: -

cdr3_aa: CASSLAGVETQYF
cdr3_nt: TGTGCCAGCAGTCTAGCGGGAGTGGAGACCCAGTACTTC
d_call: TRBD2
j_call: TRBJ2-5
v_call: TRBV12-3/TRBV12-4
clone_size: -

cdr3_aa: CAWSVGGGGYGYTF
cdr3_nt: TGTGCCTGGAGTGTAGGGGGGGGAGGCTATGGCTACACCTTC
d_call: -
j_call: TRBJ1-2
v_call: TRBV30
clone_size: once

cdr3_aa: CATSRDLERNYGYTF
cdr3_nt: TGTGCCACCAGCAGAGATTTGGAGAGAAACTATGGCTACACCTTC
d_call: -
j_call: TRBJ1-2
v_call: TRBV15
clone_size: -

cdr3_aa: CASSQEGRNTEAFF
cdr3_nt: TGTGCCAGCAGCCAAGAAGGGAGGAACACTGAAGCTTTCTTT
d_call: -
j_call: TRBJ1-1
v_call: TRBV3-1/TRBV3-2
clone_size: -

cdr3_aa: CASSLSTGGNQPQHF
cdr3_nt: TGTGCCAGCTCACTATCGACAGGTGGCAATCAGCCCCAGCATTTT
d_call: -
j_call: TRBJ1-5
v_call: TRBV18
clone_size: -

cdr3_aa: CASSLEGSTDTQYF
cdr3_nt: TGTGCCAGCAGCTTGGAGGGGAGCACAGATACGCAGTATTTT
d_call: -
j_call: TRBJ2-3
v_call: TRBV7-9
clone_size: -

cdr3_aa: CASSVGTGYGYTF
cdr3_nt: TGTGCCAGCAGTGTGGGGACAGGGTATGGCTACACCTTC
d_call: TRBD1
j_call: TRBJ1-2
v_call: TRBV6-4
clone_size: -

cdr3_aa: CASSFGGSNEKLFF
cdr3_nt: TGCGCCAGCAGCTTCGGCGGTTCTAATGAAAAACTGTTTTTT
d_call: -
j_call: TRBJ1-4
v_call: TRBV5-1
clone_size: -

cdr3_aa: CASSSGGGRGQPQHF
cdr3_nt: TGTGCCAGTAGTTCAGGGGGAGGACGGGGGCAGCCCCAGCATTTT
d_call: TRBD1
j_call: TRBJ1-5
v_call: TRBV19
clone_size: -

cdr3_aa: CASSKMGRGYTEAFF
cdr3_nt: TGTGCCAGCAGTAAAATGGGGCGGGGGTACACTGAAGCTTTCTTT
d_call: -
j_call: TRBJ1-1
v_call: TRBV25-1
clone_size: -

cdr3_aa: CASSSGQANSPLHF
cdr3_nt: TGTGCCAGCAGCTCCGGACAGGCCAATTCACCCCTCCACTTT
d_call: TRBD1
j_call: TRBJ1-6
v_call: TRBV5-6
clone_size: -